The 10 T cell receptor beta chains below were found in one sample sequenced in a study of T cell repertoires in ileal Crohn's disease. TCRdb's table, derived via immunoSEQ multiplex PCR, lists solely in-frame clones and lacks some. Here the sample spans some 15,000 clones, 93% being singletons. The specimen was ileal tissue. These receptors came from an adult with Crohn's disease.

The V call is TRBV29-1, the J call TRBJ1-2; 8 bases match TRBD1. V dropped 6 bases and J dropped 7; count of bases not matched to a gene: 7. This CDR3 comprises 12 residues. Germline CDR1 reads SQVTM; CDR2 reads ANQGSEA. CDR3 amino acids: CSVTQGAAGYTF. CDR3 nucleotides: TGCAGCGTGACCCAGGGGGCGGCTGGCTACACCTTC.

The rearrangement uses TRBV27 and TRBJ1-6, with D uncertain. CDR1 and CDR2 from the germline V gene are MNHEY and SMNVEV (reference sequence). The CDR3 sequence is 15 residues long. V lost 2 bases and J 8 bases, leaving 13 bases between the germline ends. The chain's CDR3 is CASSLSQVTDSPLHF. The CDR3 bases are TGTGCCAGCAGTTTAAGCCAGGTAACGGATTCACCCCTCCACTTT.

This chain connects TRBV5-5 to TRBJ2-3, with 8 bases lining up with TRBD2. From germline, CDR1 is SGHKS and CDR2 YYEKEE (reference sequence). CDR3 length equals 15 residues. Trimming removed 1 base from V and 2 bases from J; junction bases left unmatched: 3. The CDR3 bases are TGTGCCAGCAGCTTGAAGCGGGGGATCACAGATACGCAGTATTTT. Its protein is CASSLKRGITDTQYF. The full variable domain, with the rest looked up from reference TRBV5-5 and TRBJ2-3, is DAGVTQSPTHLIKTRGQQVTLRCSPISGHKSVSWYQQVLGQGPQFIFQYYEKEERGRGNFPDRFSARQFPNYSSELNVNALLLGDSALYLCASSLKRGITDTQYFGPGTRLTVL.

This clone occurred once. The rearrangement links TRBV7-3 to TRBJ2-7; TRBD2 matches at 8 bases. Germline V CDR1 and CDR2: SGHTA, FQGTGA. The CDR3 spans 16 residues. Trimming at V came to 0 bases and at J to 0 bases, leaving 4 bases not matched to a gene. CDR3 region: CASSLTPAGDSYEQYF. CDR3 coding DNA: TGTGCCAGCAGCTTAACGCCAGCGGGGGACTCCTACGAGCAGTACTTC.

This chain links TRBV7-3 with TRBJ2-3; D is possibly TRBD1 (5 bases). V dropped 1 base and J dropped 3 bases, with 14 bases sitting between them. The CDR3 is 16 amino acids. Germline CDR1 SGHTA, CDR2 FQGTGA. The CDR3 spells CASSLRARAGTDTQYF. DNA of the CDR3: TGTGCCAGCAGCTTAAGGGCCAGGGCTGGGACAGATACGCAGTATTTT.

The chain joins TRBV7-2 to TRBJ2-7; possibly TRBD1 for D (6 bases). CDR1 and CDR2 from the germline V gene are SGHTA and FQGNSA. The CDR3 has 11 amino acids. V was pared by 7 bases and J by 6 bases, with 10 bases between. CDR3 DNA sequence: TGTGCCAGCACCCTAGGGGGCGAGCAGTACTTC. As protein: CASTLGGEQYF.

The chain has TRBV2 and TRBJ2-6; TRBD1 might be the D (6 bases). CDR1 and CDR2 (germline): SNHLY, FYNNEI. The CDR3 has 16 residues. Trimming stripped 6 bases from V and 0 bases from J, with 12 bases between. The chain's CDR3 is CASRTGESSGANVLTF. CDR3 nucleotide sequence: TGTGCCAGCAGGACAGGCGAGAGCTCTGGGGCCAACGTCCTGACTTTC. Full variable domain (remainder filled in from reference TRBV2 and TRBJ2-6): EPEVTQTPSHQVTQMGQEVILRCVPISNHLYFYWYRQILGQKVEFLVSFYNNEISEKSEIFDDQFSVERPDGSNFTLKIRSTKLEDSAMYFCASRTGESSGANVLTFGAGSRLTVL.

CDR3 DNA: TGTGCCAGCAGCACCCCGGGAGGGAACACTGAAGCTTTCTTT. It yields the protein CASSTPGGNTEAFF. The chain combines TRBV5-4 with TRBJ1-1; D not resolved. The CDR3 has 14 amino acids. Germline CDR1 SGHNT, CDR2 YYREEE (reference sequence). V was clipped by 4 bases and J by 1 base, with 11 bases between them.

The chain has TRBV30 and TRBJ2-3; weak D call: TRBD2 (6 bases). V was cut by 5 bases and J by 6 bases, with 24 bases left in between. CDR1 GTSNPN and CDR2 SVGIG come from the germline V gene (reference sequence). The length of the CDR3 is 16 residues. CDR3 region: CAWGTAASWGVDTQYF. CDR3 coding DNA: TGTGCCTGGGGAACCGCGGCCTCATGGGGGGTGGATACGCAGTATTTT.

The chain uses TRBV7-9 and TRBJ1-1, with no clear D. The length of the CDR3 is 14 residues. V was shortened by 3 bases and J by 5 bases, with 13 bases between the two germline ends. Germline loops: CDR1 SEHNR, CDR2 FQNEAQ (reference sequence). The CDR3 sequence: CASSFFGLGTEAFF. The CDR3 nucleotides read TGTGCCAGCAGCTTCTTCGGACTCGGGACTGAAGCTTTCTTT.